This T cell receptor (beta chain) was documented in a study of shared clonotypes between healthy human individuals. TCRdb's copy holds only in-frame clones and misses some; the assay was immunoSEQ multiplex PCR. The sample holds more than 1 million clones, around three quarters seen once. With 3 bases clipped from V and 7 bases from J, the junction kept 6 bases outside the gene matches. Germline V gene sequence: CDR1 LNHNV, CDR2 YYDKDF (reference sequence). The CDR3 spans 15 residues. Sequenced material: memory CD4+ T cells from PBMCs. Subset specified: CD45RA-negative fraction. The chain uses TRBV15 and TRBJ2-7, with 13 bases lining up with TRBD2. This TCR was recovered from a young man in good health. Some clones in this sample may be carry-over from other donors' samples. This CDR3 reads CATSRDGLAGEEQYF. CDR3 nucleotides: TGTGCCACCAGCAGGGATGGACTAGCGGGAGAGGAGCAGTACTTC.